The 28 T cell receptor beta chains below come from one sample, sequenced in a study of beta chain features in type 1 diabetes. Since all of the isolated RNA was reverse transcribed, expressed TCRB transcripts were what got sequenced. This table comes from immunoSEQ multiplex PCR, and its TCRdb copy is limited to in-frame clones, with some not included. The sample lists nearly 250,000 clones; more than 65% were seen once. The specimen sequenced was naive CD4+ T cells from blood. These receptor sequences come from a man aged 25-45 years in good health.

This clone was seen just once. The chain employs TRBV7-2 and TRBJ1-1; unclear D gene. This CDR3 has 12 amino acids. Trimming took off 2 bases at V and 7 bases at J, with 8 bases between the two ends. From germline, CDR1 is SGHTA and CDR2 FQGNSA. As DNA, the CDR3 is TGTGCCAGCAGCTTAAGGTCAGGTGAAGCTTTCTTT. Encoded protein: CASSLRSGEAFF.

The rearrangement links TRBV10-3 to TRBJ2-6; 10 bases map to TRBD1. V trimming: 11 bases; J trimming: 0 bases; junction bases outside the gene matches: 13. CDR3 length equals 18 residues. Germline CDR1 and CDR2: ENHRY and SYGVKD. The DNA for the CDR3 is TGTGCCGTCCCGGCGGTAGGGACAGGGGACTCTGGGGCCAACGTCCTGACTTTC. The encoded protein is CAVPAVGTGDSGANVLTF.

A remark on this clone: Other DNA sequences from this sample encode an identical CDR3 as well. The chain recombines TRBV9 with TRBJ2-3; unclear D gene. The length of the CDR3 is 13 residues. Germline V gene data show CDR1 as SGDLS and CDR2 as YYNGEE. V was shortened by 4 bases and J by 1 base, with 7 bases between the two germline ends. Written as DNA, the CDR3 is TGTGCCAGCAGCCGTGGGGGCACAGATACGCAGTATTTT. Its protein is CASSRGGTDTQYF.

The chain has TRBV4-1 and TRBJ2-3; tentative D call: TRBD2 (6 bases). The germline V and J ends were trimmed by 3 bases and 7 bases, with 14 bases remaining between them. The CDR3 is 14 residues long. CDR1 MGHRA and CDR2 YSYEKL come from the germline V gene. The DNA of the CDR3 is TGCGCCAGCAGCCAGGGGACGGGGAGGAATACGCAGTATTTT. Protein product: CASSQGTGRNTQYF.

The chain combines TRBV6-4 with TRBJ2-3, with TRBD2 as a possible D gene (6 bases). This CDR3 is 17 amino acids long. Germline V gene lookup returns CDR1 MRHNA and CDR2 SNTAGT. Deletions cut 0 bases from V and 1 base from J, with 14 bases between. CDR3 protein: CASSDSSLRGRTDTQYF. CDR3 bases: TGTGCCAGCAGTGACTCGAGTCTGCGGGGTCGCACAGATACGCAGTATTTT.

This chain uses TRBV18 with TRBJ2-5, with 8 positions matching TRBD2. Germline CDR1 reads KGHSH; CDR2 reads LQKENI. J was trimmed by 5 bases and V by 4 bases; bases with no gene match: 9. This CDR3 contains 15 residues. CDR3 in amino acids: CASSLQLAAGETQYF. CDR3 nucleotide sequence: TGTGCCAGCTCACTACAACTAGCGGCGGGGGAGACCCAGTACTTC. The complete variable domain, with remaining parts taken from reference TRBV18 and TRBJ2-5, reads NAGVMQNPRHLVRRRGQEARLRCSPMKGHSHVYWYRQLPEEGLKFMVYLQKENIIDESGMPKERFSAEFPKEGPSILRIQQVVRGDSAAYFCASSLQLAAGETQYFGPGTRLLVL.

This sequence joins TRBV19 and TRBJ2-3; 9 positions agree with TRBD1. The CDR3 has 15 residues. Germline loops: CDR1 LNHDA, CDR2 SQIVND (reference sequence). Germline trimming cut 5 bases from V and 1 base from J; bases unmatched to any gene: 4. CDR3 protein: CASSSRDRGTDTQYF. CDR3 in DNA: TGTGCCAGTAGTTCTCGGGACAGGGGCACAGATACGCAGTATTTT.

This chain joins TRBV25-1 and TRBJ2-3; possible D gene TRBD1, 5 bases. This CDR3 has 13 residues. Germline CDR1 reads MGHDK; CDR2 reads SYGVNS. V lost 6 bases and J lost 2, with 9 bases in between. CDR3 sequence: CASRGHYTDTQYF. Here the CDR3 DNA reads TGTGCCAGCAGGGGGCACTACACAGATACGCAGTATTTT.

The rearrangement uses TRBV19 and TRBJ2-2; D is unclear. Trimming removed 3 bases from V and 3 bases from J, with 14 bases in between. CDR1 is LNHDA, CDR2 SQIVND, per germline (reference sequence). This CDR3 spans 16 amino acids. CDR3 loop: CASSIGVGGYTGELFF. The CDR3 bases are TGTGCCAGTAGTATTGGGGTAGGCGGCTACACCGGGGAGCTGTTTTTT. Full variable domain (outside the CDR3, taken from reference TRBV19 and TRBJ2-2): DGGITQSPKYLFRKEGQNVTLSCEQNLNHDAMYWYRQDPGQGLRLIYYSQIVNDFQKGDIAEGYSVSREKKESFPLTVTSAQKNPTAFYLCASSIGVGGYTGELFFGEGSRLTVL.

This chain links TRBV28 with TRBJ2-7, with 12 nucleotides matching TRBD2. Unmatched junction bases numbered 5, after V lost 5 bases and J lost 0 bases. Germline-derived CDR1 and CDR2 are MDHEN and SYDVKM. CDR3 length equals 16 residues. CDR3 DNA: TGTGCCAGCAGTACGGGACTAGCGGGCCCCTCCTACGAGCAGTACTTC. It translates to CASSTGLAGPSYEQYF.

The rearrangement uses TRBV11-2 and TRBJ2-3, with TRBD2 matching over 9 bases. J lost 2 bases, V lost 2 bases, and 2 bases had no gene match. This CDR3 region has 15 residues. The V gene's germline CDR1 is SGHAT and CDR2 FQNNGV. The CDR3 region has the DNA TGTGCCAGCAGCTTAACGGGACTAGCCACAGATACGCAGTATTTT. Translated, it gives CASSLTGLATDTQYF.

This clone was seen only once. The V gene is TRBV9, the J gene TRBJ1-2; D may be TRBD1 (6 bases). This CDR3 region has 13 residues. Germline V gene lookup returns CDR1 SGDLS and CDR2 YYNGEE. V was trimmed by 0 bases and J by 3 bases, leaving 6 bases between them. The CDR3 DNA reads as TGTGCCAGCAGCGTAGAGGGGGACTATGGCTACACCTTC. Translated: CASSVEGDYGYTF.

The chain uses TRBV4-1 and TRBJ2-3; D is undetermined. Trimming pared 1 base from V and 6 bases from J, leaving 14 bases between. This CDR3 has 15 amino acids. Germline V CDR1 and CDR2: MGHRA, YSYEKL. CDR3 DNA sequence: TGCGCCAGCAGCCAAGCTCGTGAACGGATCGATACGCAGTATTTT. Its translation is CASSQARERIDTQYF.

This chain joins TRBV5-1 and TRBJ2-5; weak D call: TRBD1 (5 bases). The CDR3 totals 15 residues. Germline V gene lookup returns CDR1 SGHRS and CDR2 YFSETQ. V was clipped by 4 bases and J by 4 bases, with 17 bases between them. CDR3 sequence (DNA): TGCGCCAGCAGCATCGGACACGATGGGGCAGAGACCCAGTACTTC. This gives the protein CASSIGHDGAETQYF.

The rearrangement links TRBV7-9 to TRBJ2-5; the D gene is possibly TRBD2 (6 bases). The V gene lost 2 bases and the J gene lost 3 bases, with 7 bases spanning the gap. The CDR3 spans 13 residues. Germline V gene data show CDR1 as SEHNR and CDR2 as FQNEAQ (reference sequence). The DNA for the CDR3 is TGTGCCAGCAGCTTATGGGGGGAAGAGACCCAGTACTTC. It translates to CASSLWGEETQYF.

The chain recombines TRBV30 with TRBJ1-2, with 7 bases that match TRBD1. This CDR3 spans 13 amino acids. V shed 2 bases and J 7 bases; nucleotides not matched to a gene: 7. CDR1 and CDR2 (germline): GTSNPN, SVGIG (reference sequence). The CDR3 protein is CAWSRQGEGGYTF. CDR3 nucleotide sequence: TGTGCCTGGAGTCGTCAGGGGGAGGGTGGCTACACCTTC. The variable domain in full, with the rest retrieved from reference TRBV30 and TRBJ1-2, is SQTIHQWPATLVQPVGSPLSLECTVEGTSNPNLYWYRQAAGRGLQLLFYSVGIGQISSEVPQNLSASRPQDRQFILSSKKLLLSDSGFYLCAWSRQGEGGYTFGSGTRLTVV.

There are a few counts of this clone. This chain joins TRBV30 and TRBJ2-3; TRBD2 might be the D (5 bases). There are 13 residues in the CDR3. Trimming removed 0 bases from V and 6 bases from J, with 10 bases in between. Germline V gene lookup returns CDR1 GTSNPN and CDR2 SVGIG (reference sequence). CDR3 residues: CAWSVLVPDTQYF. CDR3 sequence (DNA): TGTGCCTGGAGTGTACTAGTTCCCGATACGCAGTATTTT. Variable domain in full (rest from reference TRBV30 and TRBJ2-3): SQTIHQWPATLVQPVGSPLSLECTVEGTSNPNLYWYRQAAGRGLQLLFYSVGIGQISSEVPQNLSASRPQDRQFILSSKKLLLSDSGFYLCAWSVLVPDTQYFGPGTRLTVL.

V is TRBV30 and J is TRBJ1-1, with 9 positions matching TRBD1. The CDR3 runs 14 residues. Germline-derived CDR1 and CDR2 are GTSNPN and SVGIG (reference sequence). The trim removed 2 bases at V and 8 bases at J, leaving 9 bases unmatched. Here the CDR3 reads CAWSIYGTGKEAFF. In nucleotides, the CDR3 is TGTGCCTGGAGTATATACGGGACAGGGAAAGAAGCTTTCTTT.

The rearrangement links TRBV2 to TRBJ1-6, with D uncertain. The V end lost 3 bases, the J end lost 0 bases, and 6 bases lay between the germline ends. The germline gives CDR1 SNHLY, CDR2 FYNNEI. This CDR3 has 15 amino acids. CDR3 loop: CASSDRGSYNSPLHF. The CDR3 DNA reads as TGTGCCAGCAGTGATCGGGGCTCCTATAATTCACCCCTCCACTTT.

The count of this clone is one. The rearrangement joins TRBV6-5 to TRBJ2-1; D unresolved. Germline CDR1 reads MNHEY; CDR2 reads SVGAGI. Deletions cut 5 bases from V and 9 bases from J, with 8 bases between. This CDR3 has 11 amino acids. This CDR3 reads CASSRAPEQFF. CDR3 in DNA: TGTGCCAGCAGTCGAGCCCCTGAGCAGTTCTTC.

J is TRBJ2-5 and V is TRBV5-1; TRBD1 is a possible D gene (7 bases). This CDR3 region has 14 residues. Trimming removed 2 bases from V and 4 bases from J, with 12 bases in between. Germline CDR1 SGHRS, CDR2 YFSETQ. For the CDR3, the DNA is TGCGCCAGCAGCTTCACAGGGGACTCAGAGACCCAGTACTTC. Translating it yields CASSFTGDSETQYF.

The chain links TRBV6-5 to TRBJ2-7; 7 nucleotides match TRBD1. Losses at the gene ends were 0 bases for V and 6 bases for J; bases not matched to a gene: 5. Germline CDR1 is MNHEY and CDR2 is SVGAGI. This CDR3 is built from 14 residues. This chain's CDR3 is CASSYSGGRTEQYF. As DNA, the CDR3 is TGTGCCAGCAGTTACTCAGGGGGCAGGACCGAGCAGTACTTC.

This rearrangement joins TRBV15 to TRBJ2-5, with TRBD1 matching over 8 bases. This CDR3 has 14 amino acids. V lost 5 bases and J lost 4; bases outside the gene matches: 6. CDR1 and CDR2 from the germline V gene are LNHNV and YYDKDF (reference sequence). The CDR3 DNA is TGTGCCACCAGCCGCGGACAGGGAACAGAGACCCAGTACTTC. Protein product: CATSRGQGTETQYF.

This chain uses TRBV29-1 with TRBJ2-1, with D uncertain. Looked up from germline, CDR1 is SQVTM and CDR2 is ANQGSEA. V was pared by 4 bases and J by 7 bases, with 14 bases between. The CDR3 runs 13 residues. CDR3 amino acids: CSVGAQRENEQFF. The CDR3 coding sequence is TGCAGCGTTGGGGCACAGCGAGAGAATGAGCAGTTCTTC.

This clone was seen a handful of times. The chain is built from TRBV30 and TRBJ1-1; D is uncertain. The CDR3 sequence is 12 residues long. Germline CDR1 is GTSNPN and CDR2 is SVGIG (reference sequence). V was clipped by 2 bases and J by 0 bases, with 4 bases between them. The CDR3 loop reads CAWSLVNTEAFF. CDR3 nucleotides: TGTGCCTGGAGTTTAGTGAACACTGAAGCTTTCTTT.

This clone has more than one count but fewer than ten. The chain uses TRBV29-1 and TRBJ1-1, with D possibly being TRBD1 (5 bases). Germline values: CDR1 SQVTM, CDR2 ANQGSEA. The CDR3 sequence is 13 residues long. V was cut by 6 bases and J by 0 bases, with 11 bases left in between. In DNA, the CDR3 is TGCAGCGTCTTGCGACAGATGAACACTGAAGCTTTCTTT. Translating it yields CSVLRQMNTEAFF.

This clone showed up just a few times. The V gene is TRBV10-3, the J gene TRBJ2-2; 7 bases line up with TRBD1. Germline assignment: CDR1 ENHRY and CDR2 SYGVKD. V lost 10 bases and J lost 0; bases outside the gene matches: 2. The length of the CDR3 is 13 residues. CDR3 sequence (DNA): TGTGCCACCGGGACAGCGAACACCGGGGAGCTGTTTTTT. Translating gives CATGTANTGELFF.

In the case of this clone: Other DNA variants within this sample encode the same CDR3. V gene TRBV20-1 combines with J gene TRBJ2-5; D gene unclear. CDR1 DFQATT and CDR2 SNEGSKA come from the germline V gene (reference sequence). This CDR3 has 11 residues. Trimming shortened V by 3 bases and J by 1 base, and 3 bases separated the two germline ends. The CDR3 coding sequence is TGCAGTGCTAGCAGCCAAGAGACCCAGTACTTC. This encodes CSASSQETQYF.